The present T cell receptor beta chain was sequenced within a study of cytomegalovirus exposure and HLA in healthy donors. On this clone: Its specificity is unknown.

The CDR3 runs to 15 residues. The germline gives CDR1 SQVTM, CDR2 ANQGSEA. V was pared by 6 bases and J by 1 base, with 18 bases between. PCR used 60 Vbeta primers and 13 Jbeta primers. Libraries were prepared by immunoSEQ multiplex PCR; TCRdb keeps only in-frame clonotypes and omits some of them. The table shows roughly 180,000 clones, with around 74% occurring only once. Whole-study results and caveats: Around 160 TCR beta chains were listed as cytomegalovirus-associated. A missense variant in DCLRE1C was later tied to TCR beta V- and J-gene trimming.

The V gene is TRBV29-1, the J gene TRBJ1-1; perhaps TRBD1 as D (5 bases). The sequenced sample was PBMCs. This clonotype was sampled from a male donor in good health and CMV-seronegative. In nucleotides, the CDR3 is TGCAGCGTGCTTCCTTTTCAGGACAAGAACACTGAAGCTTTCTTT. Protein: CSVLPFQDKNTEAFF. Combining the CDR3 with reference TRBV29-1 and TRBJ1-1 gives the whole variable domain SAVISQKPSRDICQRGTSLTIQCQVDSQVTMMFWYRQQPGQSLTLIATANQGSEATYESGFVIDKFPISRPNLTFSTLTVSNMSPEDSSIYLCSVLPFQDKNTEAFFGQGTRLTVV.